This T cell receptor beta chain derives from a study of Graves' ophthalmopathy and Graves' hyperthyroidism. Study conclusions and caveats: Ophthalmopathy cases were distinguished from stable hyperthyroidism by a 13-signature model, reaching about 90% sensitivity and about 80% specificity.

As the template, RNA transcripts were used to amplify TCR beta CDR3 regions. First-round RT-PCR used HTBI primers; second-round multiplex PCR followed. TCRdb passed the multiplex PCR reads through MiXCR, listing each CDR3 protein once. The table has 500,000 to 700,000 distinct CDR3 sequences, less than 40% seen once. Recruitment covered hyperthyroidism patients aged 18 to 65 whose new diagnosis was of under 2 months' duration. Exclusion criteria comprised other autoimmune diseases, uncontrolled infections, pregnancy or lactation in patients. V was clipped by 5 bases and J by 8 bases, with 27 bases between them. Germline assignment: CDR1 SGHAT and CDR2 FQNNGV. This CDR3 is built from 17 residues. This clonotype was seen a few times. As yet, its antigen is unknown.

The clonotype comes from an adult man with Graves' hyperthyroidism. Sequenced material: peripheral blood or thyroid tissue (not recorded which). The rearrangement links TRBV11-2 to TRBJ1-2; D is possibly TRBD1 (5 bases). The CDR3 reads CASSRESGTPRVRGYTF. CDR3 sequence (DNA): TGTGCCAGCAGCCGAGAGTCCGGGACGCCGAGAGTAAGGGGCTACACCTTC.